This TCR beta chain emerged from a study of blood T cell repertoires in COVID-19. Looking at the study overall: There were acute and convalescent COVID-19 samples, and they came from the United States, Italy and Spain. The cDNA or gDNA used as material had been derived from T cells, B-cell-depleted T cells, or PBMCs.

This clone came up a few times. Seattle patient enrollment occurred during active infection, with longitudinal follow-up thereafter. In germline, CDR1 is SNHLY, CDR2 FYNNEI. CDR3 length: 13 residues. Trimming took 9 bases from V and 6 from J; bases not matched to a gene: 10. Authors' methods: Nucleated cell counts were estimated from reference gene primer amplification. The data were produced by immunoSEQ multiplex PCR, yet TCRdb's version contains in-frame clones alone and is incomplete. The V and J calls and clone size are taken from that table; D and trimming were inferred from the DNA. The top ten clones hold about 5% of a sample with about 95,000 clones, around 86% of them seen once.

The origin of this receptor is a man aged 60-69 years with COVID-19, enrolled during active disease. The rearrangement uses TRBV2 and TRBJ2-7, with 8 bases aligning to TRBD1. The sample was peripheral blood. The CDR3 loop reads CASGGNRGSEQYF. The CDR3 DNA sequence: TGTGCCAGTGGGGGCAACAGGGGGAGCGAGCAGTACTTC.